The 28 T cell receptor beta chains in this list originate from one sample, sequenced in a study of monozygotic twins with inflammatory bowel disease. From the 5' RACE reads, TCRdb lists one entry per CDR3 protein and no DNA. The table lists about 380,000 distinct CDR3 sequences. The sample taken for sequencing was blood. These receptors were taken from a human donor with ulcerative colitis or Crohn's disease, or a healthy co-twin of an affected twin (not recorded which).

The chain combines TRBV5-1 with TRBJ2-1; TCRdb selects TRBD1, and the lack of DNA leaves this call unchecked. Germline V gives CDR1 SGHRS, CDR2 YFSETQ. This CDR3 has 15 amino acids. The CDR3 sequence: CASSLEGGVYNEQFF.

This chain joins TRBV9 and TRBJ2-5; lacking DNA, the TRBD2 call made by TCRdb goes unchecked. CDR1 is SGDLS, CDR2 YYNGEE, per germline. The CDR3 spans 15 residues. The CDR3 sequence is CASSVGGTSVKTQYF.

The J gene is TRBJ1-2, the V gene TRBV6-6; TCRdb outputs TRBD1, but without DNA this stays unchecked. Looked up from germline, CDR1 is MNHNY and CDR2 is SVGAGI (reference sequence). This CDR3 is built from 11 residues. The CDR3 region is CANPGRRGYTF.

The chain carries TRBV12-3 or TRBV12-4 and TRBJ1-4; no DNA is available, so the TRBD1 call from TCRdb remains unchecked. This CDR3 is 14 amino acids long. The CDR3 region is CASSSYGQVEKLFF.

The chain is built from TRBV28 and TRBJ1-5; the D call of TRBD1 rests on TCRdb alone, since no DNA is present to check it. The CDR3 spans 13 residues. CDR1 is MDHEN and CDR2 is SYDVKM in the germline V gene. Here the CDR3 reads CASKGFSNQPQHF.

The rearrangement links TRBV5-1 to TRBJ2-5. The germline CDR1 and CDR2 sequences are SGHRS and YFSETQ. The CDR3 loop spans 13 amino acids. The CDR3 reads CASSLVVEKTQYF. Full variable domain (missing parts from reference TRBV5-1 and TRBJ2-5): KAGVTQTPRYLIKTRGQQVTLSCSPISGHRSVSWYQQTPGQGLQFLFEYFSETQRNKGNFPGRFSGRQFSNSRSEMNVSTLELGDSALYLCASSLVVEKTQYFGPGTRLLVL.

The chain's CDR3 is CASSRQGYYSGNTIYF. The chain recombines TRBV6-1 with TRBJ1-3; the D gene TCRdb calls, TRBD1, cannot be checked with no DNA. This CDR3 comprises 16 residues. Germline-derived CDR1 and CDR2 are MNHNS and SASEGT.

The J gene is TRBJ1-5, the V gene TRBV5-6; the TCRdb D gene call, TRBD1, has no DNA to confirm it. The V gene's germline CDR1 is SGHDT and CDR2 YYEEEE. The CDR3 has 14 residues. This CDR3 is CASSSSTGGQPQHF.

The chain uses TRBV11-2 and TRBJ2-1; with no DNA, the TCRdb D assignment of TRBD1 cannot be verified. CDR1 SGHAT and CDR2 FQNNGV come from the germline V gene. The CDR3 spans 12 residues. CDR3 in amino acids: CASSLAGTEQFF. The full variable domain, rest sourced from reference TRBV11-2 and TRBJ2-1, is EAGVAQSPRYKIIEKRQSVAFWCNPISGHATLYWYQQILGQGPKLLIQFQNNGVVDDSQLPKDRFSAERLKGVDSTLKIQPAKLEDSAVYLCASSLAGTEQFFGPGTRLTVL.

The chain couples TRBV6-5 to TRBJ1-3. The CDR3 consists of 16 residues. Germline lookup yields CDR1 MNHEY and CDR2 SVGAGI. The CDR3 sequence is CASSYSFRGSGNTIYF.

The genes are TRBV13 and TRBJ2-3; checking the TCRdb D call of TRBD2 is not possible without DNA. This CDR3 contains 16 residues. CDR1 is PRHDT, CDR2 FYEKMQ, per germline (reference sequence). The CDR3 loop is CASSAASGEPTDTQYF.

J is TRBJ2-2 and V is TRBV3-1; the D gene TCRdb calls, TRBD1, cannot be checked with no DNA. This CDR3 has 14 residues. Per germline, CDR1 LGHDT and CDR2 YNNKEL (reference sequence). CDR3 residues: CASSQSRGAGELFF.

CDR3: CSLRQNYGYTF. This sequence joins TRBV20-1 and TRBJ1-2; the TCRdb D gene call, TRBD1, has no DNA to confirm it. The CDR3 is 11 residues long. Per germline, CDR1 DFQATT and CDR2 SNEGSKA (reference sequence).

This rearrangement joins TRBV5-1 to TRBJ2-5; the TCRdb call, TRBD2, lacks DNA for checking. This CDR3 comprises 16 residues. Looked up from germline, CDR1 is SGHRS and CDR2 is YFSETQ. The CDR3 protein is CASHLRRGGSQETQYF.

The chain recombines TRBV4-2 with TRBJ2-5; there is no DNA to check the TCRdb D call of TRBD2. Germline V CDR1 and CDR2: LGHNA, YNFKEQ. The CDR3 contains 16 residues. The CDR3 spells CASSQASGTSGQTQYF.

The chain uses TRBV12-3 or TRBV12-4 and TRBJ1-5; TCRdb gives TRBD1 as the D gene, but with no DNA this cannot be confirmed. This CDR3 is 15 amino acids long. The CDR3 spells CASSFFGRGPQPQHF.

This CDR3 is CASGEPWTGEFSEAFF. The chain recombines TRBV6-1 with TRBJ1-1; TCRdb outputs TRBD1, but without DNA this stays unchecked. Looked up from germline, CDR1 is MNHNS and CDR2 is SASEGT. This CDR3 is 16 amino acids long.

The chain links TRBV9 to TRBJ2-5; TCRdb selects TRBD1, and the lack of DNA leaves this call unchecked. In germline, CDR1 is SGDLS, CDR2 YYNGEE. This CDR3 contains 13 residues. The CDR3 loop is CASSVGTQETQYF.

The chain is built from TRBV5-1 and TRBJ2-1. The CDR3 extends over 14 amino acids. Germline V gives CDR1 SGHRS, CDR2 YFSETQ. CDR3 amino acids: CASSFGPVYNEQFF.

V is TRBV18 and J is TRBJ1-1; the TCRdb call, TRBD1, lacks DNA for checking. The CDR3 sequence is 17 residues long. Looked up from germline, CDR1 is KGHSH and CDR2 is LQKENI. CDR3 residues: CASSPDRGRGGTTEAFF.

V is TRBV5-1 and J is TRBJ2-6; without DNA, the TCRdb call of TRBD1 cannot be checked. Germline V gene sequence: CDR1 SGHRS, CDR2 YFSETQ. The CDR3 loop spans 14 amino acids. This CDR3 is CASNPGMRANVLTF. The full variable domain, in which reference TRBV5-1 and TRBJ2-6 provide the parts outside the CDR3, is KAGVTQTPRYLIKTRGQQVTLSCSPISGHRSVSWYQQTPGQGLQFLFEYFSETQRNKGNFPGRFSGRQFSNSRSEMNVSTLELGDSALYLCASNPGMRANVLTFGAGSRLTVL.

The chain joins TRBV20-1 to TRBJ2-7; TCRdb picks TRBD2, but there is no DNA to check that call. The germline CDR1 and CDR2 sequences are DFQATT and SNEGSKA (reference sequence). The CDR3 runs to 17 residues. The CDR3 reads CSAPRSSGGVRSYEQYF.

The CDR3 here is CASSPRRGEGQETQYF. The genes are TRBV7-9 and TRBJ2-5; TCRdb selects TRBD1, and the lack of DNA leaves this call unchecked. This CDR3 contains 16 residues. Germline assignment: CDR1 SEHNR and CDR2 FQNEAQ (reference sequence).

This rearrangement joins TRBV14 to TRBJ2-7; absent DNA, TCRdb's TRBD1 call cannot be checked. Germline V gives CDR1 SGHDN, CDR2 FVKESK. The CDR3 loop spans 14 amino acids. CDR3 loop: CASSHGQDIYEQYF.

The chain has TRBV4-1 and TRBJ1-1; TCRdb outputs TRBD1, but without DNA this stays unchecked. This CDR3 is 14 amino acids long. CDR1 and CDR2 from the germline V gene are MGHRA and YSYEKL. The CDR3 sequence: CASSRGQLNTEAFF.

This rearrangement joins TRBV5-4 to TRBJ2-3; the D call of TRBD2 rests on TCRdb alone, since no DNA is present to check it. Germline V CDR1 and CDR2: SGHNT, YYREEE (reference sequence). This CDR3 has 19 amino acids. CDR3 amino acids: CASSLGGLAGGPSAGGLFF.

The chain has TRBV5-6 and TRBJ2-3; TCRdb's D gene call, TRBD2, goes unchecked for lack of DNA. The CDR3 totals 14 residues. Germline V CDR1 and CDR2: SGHDT, YYEEEE. The CDR3 sequence is CASSLRLLGDTQYF.

The rearrangement joins TRBV20-1 to TRBJ2-1; TCRdb's assignment of TRBD2 cannot be checked, as there is no DNA. The germline CDR1 and CDR2 sequences are DFQATT and SNEGSKA (reference sequence). This CDR3 region has 14 residues. This chain's CDR3 is CSAAIAGARNEQFF.